The sequence of this T cell receptor beta chain was determined in a study of blood T cell repertoires in COVID-19. Study overall: PBMCs, B-cell-depleted T cells, or T cells were the source of the cDNA or gDNA that made up the material.

Per the original data handling: Nucleated cell counts were estimated from reference gene primer amplification. The method was immunoSEQ multiplex PCR; TCRdb's version includes in-frame clones alone and lacks a portion of them. V, J and clone size derive from that table, while D and trimming were established from the DNA sequence. There are about 240,000 clones in the sample; 75% to 90% occur only once, and 12% lies in the top ten. Trimming removed 5 bases at V and 1 base at J, with 6 bases between. Germline V lookup: CDR1 SGHTA, CDR2 FQGNSA. CDR3 length: 13 amino acids. This sequence joins TRBV7-2 and TRBJ1-3; perhaps TRBD1 as D (5 bases). The sequence came from a woman between 55 and 75 years old with active or convalescent COVID-19. Sequences were obtained from peripheral blood. The CDR3 loop reads CASSAGSGNTIYF. CDR3 in DNA: TGTGCCAGCAGCGCAGGGTCTGGAAACACCATATATTTT.